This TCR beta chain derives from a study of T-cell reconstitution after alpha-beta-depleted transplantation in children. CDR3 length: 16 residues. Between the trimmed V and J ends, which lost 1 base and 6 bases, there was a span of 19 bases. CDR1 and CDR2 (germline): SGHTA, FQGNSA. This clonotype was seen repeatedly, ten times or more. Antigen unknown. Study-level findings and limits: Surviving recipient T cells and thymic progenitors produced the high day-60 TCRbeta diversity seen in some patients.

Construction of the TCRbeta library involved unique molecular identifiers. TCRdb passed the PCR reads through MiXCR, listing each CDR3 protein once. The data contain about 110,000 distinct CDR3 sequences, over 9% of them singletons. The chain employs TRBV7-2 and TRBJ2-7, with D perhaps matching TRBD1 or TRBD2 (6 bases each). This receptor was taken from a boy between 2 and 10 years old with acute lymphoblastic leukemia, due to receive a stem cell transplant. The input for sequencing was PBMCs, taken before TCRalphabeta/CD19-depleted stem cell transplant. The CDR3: CASSLVSILGGSEQYF. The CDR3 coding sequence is TGTGCCAGCAGCTTAGTATCCATCCTGGGGGGCAGCGAGCAGTACTTC.